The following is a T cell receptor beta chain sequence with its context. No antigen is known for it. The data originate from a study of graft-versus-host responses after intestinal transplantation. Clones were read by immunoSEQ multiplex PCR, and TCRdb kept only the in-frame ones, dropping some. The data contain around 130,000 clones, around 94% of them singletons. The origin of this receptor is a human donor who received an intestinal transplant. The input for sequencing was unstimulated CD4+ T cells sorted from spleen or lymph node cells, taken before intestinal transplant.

The CDR3 loop reads CASSLSGRSYEQYF. The CDR3 DNA reads TGCGCCAGCAGCTTGTCCGGGCGAAGCTACGAGCAGTACTTC. V and J are TRBV5-1 and TRBJ2-7, with no clear D. The CDR3 consists of 14 residues. Germline values: CDR1 SGHRS, CDR2 YFSETQ. V lost 1 base and J lost 3, with 11 bases in between.